The clone carrying this TCR beta chain is a singleton in its sample. The sample is drawn from a study of blood T cell repertoires in COVID-19. Study in general: The origin of the acute and convalescent COVID-19 samples was the United States, Italy and Spain. T cells, B-cell-depleted T cells, or PBMCs supplied cDNA or gDNA.

Germline lookup yields CDR1 SGHTA and CDR2 FQGTGA. After removal of 0 bases from V and 5 bases from J, the junction contained 1 base not matched to a gene. CDR3 length: 14 amino acids. Per the original data handling: The authors estimated nucleated cell counts from reference gene primer amplification. Using immunoSEQ multiplex PCR, the repertoire was profiled, and TCRdb retains in-frame clones only, with some absent. V and J calls and clone size come straight from that table; D and trimming were deduced from the DNA. The sample includes 180,000 or so clones, around nine tenths seen only once; the top ten take under 3.5%.

The TCR originated in a man in his sixties or seventies with acute or convalescent COVID-19. Sample: peripheral blood. The rearrangement links TRBV7-3 to TRBJ2-1, with 7 nucleotides matching TRBD2. The CDR3 spells CASSLTGRDNEQFF. CDR3 DNA: TGTGCCAGCAGCTTAACAGGGAGGGACAATGAGCAGTTCTTC.